Listed below are T cell receptor beta chains from one sample, sequenced in a study of shared clonotypes between healthy human individuals. Assay: immunoSEQ multiplex PCR; the TCRdb copy retains only in-frame clones and omits some. The sample shows some 530,000 clones, 81% of them seen only once. The source material was PBMCs. These receptor sequences come from a woman aged 40 to 50 in good health. Some clones in this sample may be carry-over from other donors' samples. The CDR3 runs from the conserved cysteine through the conserved F or W. A D gene is named only where the DNA matches it firmly. The size field is filled for only some rows; it gives once, few, many or a size class.

clone_size,d_call,j_call,v_call,cdr3_aa,cdr3_nt
NA,NA,TRBJ2-7,TRBV28,CASSFSGELSYEQYF,TGTGCCAGCAGTTTTAGTGGCGAGTTGTCCTACGAGCAGTACTTC
NA,TRBD2,TRBJ2-7,TRBV7-2,CASRVAGGSYEQYF,TGTGCCAGCAGAGTAGCGGGAGGCTCCTACGAGCAGTACTTC
many,NA,TRBJ1-2,TRBV28,CASSLPGYGYTF,TGTGCCAGCAGCCTCCCAGGGTATGGCTACACCTTC
few,NA,TRBJ1-1,TRBV6-5,CASNTEGDTEAFF,TGTGCCAGCAACACGGAAGGGGACACTGAAGCTTTCTTT
many,NA,TRBJ2-3,TRBV29-1,CSVDRRGTDTQYF,TGCAGCGTTGACCGGCGGGGCACAGATACGCAGTATTTT
NA,TRBD1,TRBJ2-1,TRBV6-1,CASSRRTGVGHEQFF,TGTGCCAGCAGCCGTCGGACAGGGGTAGGTCATGAGCAGTTCTTC
NA,NA,TRBJ1-4,TRBV18,CASSQQGNEKLFF,TGTGCCAGCTCACAACAGGGAAATGAAAAACTGTTTTTT
NA,TRBD1,TRBJ1-2,TRBV28,CASRITGVEGYTF,TGTGCCAGCAGAATAACAGGGGTTGAGGGCTACACCTTC
NA,TRBD2,TRBJ2-7,TRBV15,CATRASGSSYEQYF,TGTGCCACTAGAGCTAGCGGCAGCTCCTACGAGCAGTACTTC
NA,NA,TRBJ2-7,TRBV2,CASSERGPLLYF,TGTGCCAGCAGTGAAAGGGGCCCCTTGCTGTACTTC
few,NA,TRBJ2-7,TRBV7-2,CASSFFSGRASSSEQYF,TGTGCCAGCAGCTTCTTTTCCGGTCGGGCTAGTTCATCCGAGCAGTACTTC
NA,TRBD1,TRBJ1-2,TRBV18,CASSQDRENYGYTF,TGTGCCAGCTCACAAGACAGGGAGAACTATGGCTACACCTTC
once,TRBD1,TRBJ1-4,TRBV28,CASMRQGGYEKLFF,TGTGCCAGCATGCGACAGGGAGGTTATGAAAAACTGTTTTTT
few,NA,TRBJ1-1,TRBV5-8,CASTKGDMSTEAFF,TGTGCCAGTACGAAAGGGGATATGAGCACTGAAGCTTTCTTT
once,NA,TRBJ1-5,TRBV27,CASSLWGSQPQHF,TGTGCCAGCAGTTTATGGGGCTCTCAGCCCCAGCATTTT
NA,NA,TRBJ1-4,TRBV28,CASSPLRRSGEKLFF,TGTGCCAGCAGTCCACTTCGGAGATCGGGTGAAAAACTGTTTTTT
NA,NA,TRBJ2-1,TRBV28,CASSFDTSSYNEQFF,TGTGCCAGCAGTTTTGACACTAGCTCCTACAATGAGCAGTTCTTC
NA,NA,TRBJ2-5,TRBV7-3,CASSSGKRGNAETQYF,TGTGCCAGCAGCTCAGGCAAGAGGGGGAACGCGGAGACCCAGTACTTC
few,NA,TRBJ2-5,TRBV7-9,CASSAQGGVGETQYF,TGTGCCAGCAGCGCGCAGGGTGGGGTAGGGGAGACCCAGTACTTC
NA,TRBD1,TRBJ2-1,TRBV9,CASSVTGGSYNEQFF,TGTGCCAGCAGCGTCACAGGGGGATCTTACAATGAGCAGTTCTTC
NA,TRBD2,TRBJ2-2,TRBV11-3,CASSQGLAGVETGELFF,TGTGCCAGCAGCCAAGGACTAGCGGGAGTCGAGACCGGGGAGCTGTTTTTT
NA,TRBD1,TRBJ2-1,TRBV27,CASSPRTGYNEQFF,TGTGCCAGCAGTCCCCGGACAGGGTACAATGAGCAGTTCTTC
NA,TRBD2,TRBJ2-1,TRBV30,CASRLFSGLSSYNEQFF,TGTGCCTCCCGGCTCTTTAGCGGGTTGAGCTCCTACAATGAGCAGTTCTTC
NA,TRBD2,TRBJ2-1,TRBV10-3,CAIRLAGSDEQFF,TGTGCCATCAGACTAGCGGGAAGCGATGAGCAGTTCTTC